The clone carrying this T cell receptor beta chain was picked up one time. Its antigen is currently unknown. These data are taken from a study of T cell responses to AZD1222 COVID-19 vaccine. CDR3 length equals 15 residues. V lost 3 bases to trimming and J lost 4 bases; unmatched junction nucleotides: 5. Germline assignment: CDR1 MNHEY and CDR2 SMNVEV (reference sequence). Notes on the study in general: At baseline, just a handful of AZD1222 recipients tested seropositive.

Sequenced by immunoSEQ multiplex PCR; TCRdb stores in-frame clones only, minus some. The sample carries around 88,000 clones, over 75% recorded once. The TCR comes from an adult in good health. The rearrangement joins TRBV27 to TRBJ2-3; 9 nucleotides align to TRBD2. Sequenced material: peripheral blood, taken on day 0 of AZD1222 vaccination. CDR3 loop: CASSFSGSTADTQYF. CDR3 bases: TGTGCCAGCAGTTTTAGCGGGAGTACGGCAGATACGCAGTATTTT.